This record looks at one T cell receptor (beta chain) sequence and its context. Its antigen is unidentified. This specimen belongs to a study of CD8 T cells in Susac syndrome. At the level of the study: Patients with Susac syndrome were therapy-naive, on corticosteroids, or on intravenous immunoglobulin alone at the time that blood was drawn.

Overall study results and limits: The CD4+ T cell repertoires in Susac syndrome were not clonally expanded.

Sequencing of TCR beta was performed on blood CD8+ T cells and on blood CD4+ T cells. The authors reverse transcribed roughly 0.5 to 1 ug RNA with random hexamers. A single record per CDR3 protein comes from TCRdb applying MiXCR to the immunoSEQ multiplex PCR reads. The sample lists more than 110,000 distinct CDR3 sequences; 95% were seen once. CDR1 MGHRA and CDR2 YSYEKL come from the germline V gene. The CDR3 is 14 amino acids. V dropped 1 base and J dropped 5 bases, with 12 bases sitting between them. Sequenced input: CD4+ T cells from PBMCs. The chain carries TRBV4-1 and TRBJ2-7, with a weak D call TRBD2 (7 bases). The clonotype was recovered from a human donor with Susac syndrome. CDR3 bases: TGCGCCAGCAGCCAAGGGGGGGGCCTAGACGAGCAGTACTTC. Residues: CASSQGGGLDEQYF.